A selection of T cell receptor beta chains follows, all from one sample in a study of OX40 agonist ivuxolimab in advanced cancers. The method was immunoSEQ multiplex PCR; TCRdb's version includes in-frame clones alone and lacks a portion of them. The sample has approximately 94,000 clones, about 91% seen once. The sequencing here drew on CD4+ or CD8+ T cells sorted from blood, taken in a trial of the OX40 agonist ivuxolimab. These receptors all come from an adult with an advanced solid tumor such as melanoma, head and neck, liver or kidney cancer. CDR3s include the opening cysteine and the closing phenylalanine or tryptophan. A D gene is named only where the DNA matches it firmly. Rows may omit the clone size; those that give it use once, few, many or a size class.

v_call,j_call,clone_size,d_call,cdr3_nt,cdr3_aa
TRBV5-8,TRBJ1-4,-,TRBD1,TGTGCCAGCAGCCCAGGACAGGGGGAAAAACTGTTTTTT,CASSPGQGEKLFF
TRBV19,TRBJ1-1,-,-,TGTGCCAGTAGTATGCACAGGAAGATGAACACTGAAGCTTTCTTT,CASSMHRKMNTEAFF
TRBV6-6,TRBJ2-1,-,-,TGTGCCAGCAGTTACTCGATACCGAACAATGAGCAGTTCTTC,CASSYSIPNNEQFF
TRBV4-2,TRBJ2-7,-,-,TGTGCCAGCAGCCAACGGGACTTCTACGAGCAGTACTTC,CASSQRDFYEQYF
TRBV29-1,TRBJ2-3,-,-,TGCAGCGTTGCCATGGCGGCAGGGGGCACAGATACGCAGTATTTT,CSVAMAAGGTDTQYF
TRBV4-3,TRBJ1-4,-,-,TGCGCCAGCAGCCAAGATCTGGTGCGGGAAAAACTGTTTTTT,CASSQDLVREKLFF
TRBV7-2,TRBJ2-3,-,TRBD1,TGTGCCAGCAGCTTAAGGACAGGGGCGACAGATACGCAGTATTTT,CASSLRTGATDTQYF
TRBV4-2,TRBJ2-1,once,TRBD2,TGTGCCAGCAGCTCCCGGGTGCAGCGGGAGGGCCATGAGCAGTTCTTC,CASSSRVQREGHEQFF
TRBV20-1,TRBJ1-1,-,-,TGCAGTGCTAGAGATCAGCGAGAAGCTTTCTTT,CSARDQREAFF
TRBV4-1,TRBJ1-5,-,TRBD1,TGCGCCAGCAGCCAAACGCAGGGGGTGAGGAGCAATCAGCCCCAGCATTTT,CASSQTQGVRSNQPQHF
TRBV27,TRBJ2-7,-,-,TGTGCCAGCGGATCGGTCGCGCCGGGACAGTACTTC,CASGSVAPGQYF
TRBV6-5,TRBJ1-2,-,TRBD1,TGTGCCAGCAGCCGGACAGAGGCAGGGGGGTATGGCTACACCTTC,CASSRTEAGGYGYTF
TRBV27,TRBJ1-4,-,-,TGTGCCAGCAGTTTACAAGGGACACCCGAAAAACTGTTTTTT,CASSLQGTPEKLFF
TRBV6-6,TRBJ1-2,few,TRBD1,TGTGCCAGCAGTTACGACGGGACAGGGGAAGGCTACACCTTC,CASSYDGTGEGYTF
TRBV4-1,TRBJ2-7,-,TRBD2,TGCGCCAGCAGCCAAGCGGGACTAGCGGGAGGAGACGAGCAGTACTTC,CASSQAGLAGGDEQYF